This T cell receptor (beta chain) was recorded in a study of post-analysis software for immune sequencing data. General study points: Controls showed lower frequencies than patients for four to six TRBV segments, and TRBV5-6, TRBV5-1 and TRBV20-1 were among these. Samples made in the same batch grouped tightly together by F measure.

Counting both end residues, the CDR3 totals 14 amino acids. The authors incorporated unique molecular identifiers into the TCR beta cDNA libraries. TCRdb used MiXCR to reprocess the PCR reads, holding one entry per CDR3 protein. The data hold about 620,000 distinct CDR3 sequences, with about 40% observed a single time. To note about this clonotype: What it binds is not known. The DNA is left out, because the CDR3 cannot be placed on it with certainty; the CDR3 is given as TCRdb lists it.

The sequenced sample consisted of blood. The V gene is TRBV12-3 or TRBV12-4, the J gene TRBJ2-4; TRBD1, as called in the table, went unchecked against the DNA. The receptor was isolated from a girl aged 5-17 years with multiple sclerosis. This chain's CDR3 is CASSFGPGVGIQYF.